The 30 T cell receptor beta chains listed next were all sequenced from one sample in a study of OX40 agonist ivuxolimab in advanced cancers. Only in-frame clones appear in the TCRdb table, and some are missing; sequencing was by immunoSEQ multiplex PCR. This sample has just under 45,000 clones; 75% to 85% occur once, and the top ten carry 4% to 4.5%. Here the sequenced sample was CD4+ or CD8+ T cells sorted from blood, taken in a trial of the OX40 agonist ivuxolimab. These receptors were obtained from an adult with an advanced solid tumor such as melanoma, head and neck, liver or kidney cancer.

The sample holds one count of this clone. This chain uses TRBV9 with TRBJ1-6, with a weak D call TRBD1 (6 bases). Trimming removed 3 bases from V and 12 bases from J, with 10 bases in between. Germline assignment: CDR1 SGDLS and CDR2 YYNGEE. The CDR3 has 12 amino acids. The CDR3 sequence is CASSAEQGPLHF. The DNA for the CDR3 is TGTGCCAGCAGCGCTGAACAGGGACCCCTCCACTTT.

The CDR3 DNA sequence: TGCGCCAGCAGCCCGCGGGGGACCGGGGGGACCGGGGAGCTGTTTTTT. This codes for CASSPRGTGGTGELFF. The chain uses TRBV4-3 and TRBJ2-2, with 7 bases matching TRBD2. The germline V gene has CDR1 LGHNA and CDR2 YSLEER. This CDR3 has 16 residues. Unmatched junction bases numbered 10, after V lost 4 bases and J lost 5 bases.

The rearrangement links TRBV6-1 to TRBJ2-3; 8 bases line up with TRBD1. CDR1 is MNHNS, CDR2 SASEGT, per germline. The CDR3 totals 13 residues. J was trimmed by 9 bases and V by 0 bases; bases with no gene match: 2. The CDR3 spells CASSEAGDRTQYF. CDR3 nucleotides: TGTGCCAGCAGTGAAGCGGGGGACAGGACGCAGTATTTT.

The CDR3 reads CASSLVQGADNEQFF. Written as DNA, the CDR3 is TGTGCCAGCAGCTTAGTACAGGGGGCCGACAATGAGCAGTTCTTC. V usage is TRBV7-7 and J usage is TRBJ2-1, with 9 bases aligning to TRBD1. The CDR3 is made up of 15 amino acids. Germline V gene lookup returns CDR1 SSHAT and CDR2 FNYEAQ (reference sequence). V gave up 1 base and J gave up 5 bases; unmatched junction bases: 3.

This clone has only a few counts. The chain recombines TRBV30 with TRBJ2-3, with D possibly TRBD1 on 5 matching bases. V was cut by 3 bases and J by 2 bases, with 6 bases left in between. Looked up from germline, CDR1 is GTSNPN and CDR2 is SVGIG (reference sequence). This CDR3 has 12 amino acids. The CDR3 nucleotides read TGTGCCTGGAGGGACAACACAGATACGCAGTATTTT. It codes for CAWRDNTDTQYF.

The chain joins TRBV9 to TRBJ1-1; no firm D call. CDR1 and CDR2 (germline): SGDLS, YYNGEE. This CDR3 spans 13 amino acids. V lost 4 bases and J 3 bases, leaving 10 bases between the germline ends. DNA for the CDR3: TGTGCCAGCAGCTTTTTTCAGGACACTGAAGCTTTCTTT. It yields the protein CASSFFQDTEAFF.

Points on this clone: The same CDR3 also results from other DNA sequences found in this sample. The DNA for the CDR3 is TGTGCCAGCTCACCAGGACAGAATGAAAAACTGTTTTTT. This encodes CASSPGQNEKLFF. V and J are TRBV18 and TRBJ1-4; D is perhaps TRBD1 (6 bases). The V and J ends lost 2 bases and 5 bases respectively, with 6 bases between them. Germline V gene sequence: CDR1 KGHSH, CDR2 LQKENI. This CDR3 spans 13 amino acids.

CDR3 amino acids: CATSTGLSPGEQYF. CDR3 in DNA: TGTGCCACCAGCACAGGGCTCTCACCCGGCGAGCAGTACTTC. This chain uses TRBV15 with TRBJ2-7, with D maybe TRBD1 (5 bases). Germline V gene data show CDR1 as LNHNV and CDR2 as YYDKDF (reference sequence). The V gene lost 4 bases and the J gene lost 6 bases, with 16 bases spanning the gap. The CDR3 is 14 amino acids.

V is TRBV6-1 and J is TRBJ2-7, with D perhaps TRBD1 (6 bases). The V and J ends lost 1 base and 4 bases respectively, with 11 bases between them. The CDR3 is made up of 14 amino acids. Germline V CDR1 and CDR2: MNHNS, SASEGT. CDR3 coding DNA: TGTGCCAGCAGTGAAGAATGGGGGCGGTACGAGCAGTACTTC. Translation gives CASSEEWGRYEQYF.

J is TRBJ2-1 and V is TRBV11-2; 9 bases are shared with TRBD1. Germline CDR1 is SGHAT and CDR2 is FQNNGV. Trimming removed 3 bases from V and 10 bases from J; junction bases left unmatched: 7. The CDR3 has 14 residues. The CDR3 sequence is CASSLGQGVREQFF. The CDR3 region has the DNA TGTGCCAGCAGCTTGGGACAGGGTGTTCGGGAGCAGTTCTTC.

The rearrangement links TRBV6-6 to TRBJ2-5, with D perhaps matching TRBD1 or TRBD2 (5 bases each). The tail of the sequence fits TRBJ2-7 better, so the J call may be wrong. The CDR3 spans 15 residues. Per the germline V gene, CDR1 is MNHNY and CDR2 is SVGAGI (reference sequence). CDR3 loop: CASSSEGMLNYEQYF. In nucleotides, the CDR3 is TGTGCCAGCAGTTCCGAGGGGATGCTGAACTACGAGCAGTACTTC.

J is TRBJ2-7 and V is TRBV4-3; a possible D gene is TRBD2 (5 bases). This CDR3 is 13 amino acids long. V lost 0 bases and J lost 12, with 15 bases in between. CDR1 is LGHNA and CDR2 is YSLEER in the germline V gene. The CDR3 DNA reads as TGCGCCAGCAGCCAAGAGAATGGTTTCGGGGTGTACTTC. Translation gives CASSQENGFGVYF.

This chain connects TRBV4-3 to TRBJ1-4; TRBD1 matches 8 bases. Germline V gene sequence: CDR1 LGHNA, CDR2 YSLEER. V gave up 4 bases and J gave up 8 bases; unmatched junction bases: 6. The CDR3 has 14 amino acids. CDR3: CASSRRGRGEKLFF. For the CDR3, the DNA is TGCGCCAGCAGCCGCAGGGGGCGAGGAGAAAAACTGTTTTTT.

The rearrangement links TRBV11-2 to TRBJ2-7; 7 nucleotides line up with TRBD2. The junction had 4 bases not matched to a gene; V was cut back by 5 bases and J by 3 bases. The V gene's germline CDR1 is SGHAT and CDR2 FQNNGV. The CDR3 consists of 13 residues. CDR3: CASSPGDYYEQYF. The CDR3 DNA is TGTGCCAGCAGCCCGGGGGACTACTACGAGCAGTACTTC.

The J gene is TRBJ1-1, the V gene TRBV30, with D possibly matching TRBD1 (5 bases). The germline V and J ends were trimmed by 0 bases and 1 base, with 12 bases remaining between them. Germline V lookup: CDR1 GTSNPN, CDR2 SVGIG (reference sequence). The CDR3 is made up of 15 amino acids. CDR3 region: CAWSVRGGRNTEAFF. The CDR3 region has the DNA TGTGCCTGGAGTGTACGGGGGGGAAGGAACACTGAAGCTTTCTTT.

A few counts support this clone. The gene calls are TRBV9 and TRBJ1-1; D is uncertain. V shed 1 base and J shed 1 base, with 17 bases lying between them. The CDR3 length is 17 residues. The germline gives CDR1 SGDLS, CDR2 YYNGEE. DNA for the CDR3: TGTGCCAGCAGCGTATATCATCCGGAGGAAACGAACACTGAAGCTTTCTTT. Its protein product is CASSVYHPEETNTEAFF.

The chain uses TRBV2 and TRBJ2-2; D is possibly TRBD1 or TRBD2 (5 bases each). Germline V CDR1 and CDR2: SNHLY, FYNNEI. CDR3 size: 13 residues. Trimming took 8 bases from V and 1 from J, leaving 8 bases between them. CDR3 nucleotides: TGTGCCAGCCGGGACGAGAACACCGGGGAGCTGTTTTTT. Amino acids: CASRDENTGELFF. The whole variable domain, remainder taken from reference TRBV2 and TRBJ2-2, is EPEVTQTPSHQVTQMGQEVILRCVPISNHLYFYWYRQILGQKVEFLVSFYNNEISEKSEIFDDQFSVERPDGSNFTLKIRSTKLEDSAMYFCASRDENTGELFFGEGSRLTVL.

The chain's CDR3 is CASSLWGQRNTDTQYF. The CDR3 bases are TGTGCCAGCAGTTTATGGGGCCAGCGAAACACAGATACGCAGTATTTT. The gene calls are TRBV28 and TRBJ2-3, with D uncertain. The V gene's germline CDR1 is MDHEN and CDR2 SYDVKM. CDR3 size: 16 residues. V lost 0 bases and J 2 bases, leaving 12 bases between the germline ends.

The V call is TRBV7-2, the J call TRBJ1-5; 10 bases fit TRBD1. Per germline, CDR1 SGHTA and CDR2 FQGNSA. The length of the CDR3 is 15 residues. V lost 5 bases to trimming and J lost 5 bases; unmatched junction nucleotides: 6. DNA of the CDR3: TGTGCCAGCAGCGGGGGACAGGGGTTCGATCAGCCCCAGCATTTT. It is translated as CASSGGQGFDQPQHF.

Only one count was recorded for this clone. This chain connects TRBV6-5 to TRBJ1-4; D not resolved. V was pared by 8 bases and J by 3 bases, with 7 bases between. CDR3 size: 12 residues. Germline CDR1 reads MNHEY; CDR2 reads SVGAGI. Written as DNA, the CDR3 is TGTGCCAGCGGGCGTGCTAATGAAAAACTGTTTTTT. It is translated as CASGRANEKLFF.

The V gene is TRBV7-2, the J gene TRBJ1-5, with 10 bases that match TRBD1. This CDR3 region has 16 residues. V was clipped by 3 bases and J by 1 base; unmatched bases: 3. CDR1 SGHTA and CDR2 FQGNSA come from the germline V gene. CDR3 loop: CASSLVTGGSNQPQHF. As DNA, the CDR3 is TGTGCCAGCAGCTTGGTGACAGGGGGCAGCAATCAGCCCCAGCATTTT. Looking up the rest from reference TRBV7-2 and TRBJ1-5 gives the full variable domain: GAGVSQSPSNKVTEKGKDVELRCDPISGHTALYWYRQSLGQGLEFLIYFQGNSAPDKSGLPSDRFSAERTGGSVSTLTIQRTQQEDSAVYLCASSLVTGGSNQPQHFGDGTRLSIL.

The CDR3 sequence is CASSPIVLDTQYF. CDR3 bases: TGTGCCAGCAGTCCCATAGTGCTGGATACGCAGTATTTT. J is TRBJ2-3 and V is TRBV6-1; no firm D call. The CDR3 spans 13 residues. Trimming removed 5 bases at V and 6 bases at J, with 12 bases between. The germline CDR1 and CDR2 sequences are MNHNS and SASEGT.

J is TRBJ2-1 and V is TRBV4-3, with D possibly TRBD2 on 6 matching bases. The V gene lost 2 bases and the J gene lost 13 bases, with 15 bases spanning the gap. Per the germline V gene, CDR1 is LGHNA and CDR2 is YSLEER. The CDR3 length is 13 residues. The CDR3 nucleotides read TGCGCCAGCAGCCAACAAAACGGGGACTTTCAGTTCTTC. Translated: CASSQQNGDFQFF.

Of note for this clone: A much more abundant neighbour one base away suggests this may be a read error. The rearrangement joins TRBV4-3 to TRBJ1-6; the D is unclear. Between the trimmed V and J ends, which lost 6 bases and 3 bases, there was a span of 9 bases. Germline V gives CDR1 LGHNA, CDR2 YSLEER. The CDR3 loop spans 14 amino acids. The CDR3 loop reads CASSPEDYNSPLHF. The CDR3 DNA sequence: TGCGCCAGCAGTCCAGAGGACTATAATTCACCCCTCCACTTT.

CDR3 amino acids: CAISGQLQETQYF. In DNA form, the CDR3 reads TGTGCCATCAGTGGACAACTCCAAGAGACCCAGTACTTC. The V and J genes are TRBV10-3 and TRBJ2-5; D remains unclear. V was shortened by 4 bases and J by 1 base, with 7 bases between the two germline ends. CDR3 length: 13 residues. CDR1 and CDR2 (germline): ENHRY, SYGVKD.

Concerning this clone itself: Other nucleotide sequences from this sample produce the same CDR3. CDR3 bases: TGCAGCGTCCTACCCGGGAGTGAAGCTTTCTTT. Its translation: CSVLPGSEAFF. The V call is TRBV29-1, the J call TRBJ1-1; D unclear. Trimming pared 6 bases from V and 7 bases from J, leaving 12 bases between. This CDR3 region has 11 residues. Germline CDR1 SQVTM, CDR2 ANQGSEA.

This clone was observed a single time. The chain links TRBV2 to TRBJ1-4; D unclear. Per germline, CDR1 SNHLY and CDR2 FYNNEI. The CDR3 is 15 residues long. V was trimmed by 1 base and J by 7 bases, leaving 13 bases between them. The CDR3 here is CASSEEWGSLEKLFF. CDR3 bases: TGTGCCAGCAGTGAAGAGTGGGGTTCGCTTGAAAAACTGTTTTTT.

The rearrangement uses TRBV27 and TRBJ2-3; D not certain. This CDR3 is built from 10 residues. V was clipped by 6 bases and J by 7 bases, with 5 bases between them. The germline gives CDR1 MNHEY, CDR2 SMNVEV (reference sequence). Here the CDR3 DNA reads TGTGCCAGCAGAGGGAATACGCAGTATTTT. This sequence encodes CASRGNTQYF.

The V and J genes are TRBV11-1 and TRBJ2-6; D is unclear. The germline CDR1 and CDR2 sequences are SGHAT and FQDESV (reference sequence). Trimming took off 0 bases at V and 4 bases at J, with 10 bases between the two ends. The CDR3 is 16 amino acids. CDR3 in amino acids: CASSLAGIPGANVLTF. The CDR3 bases are TGTGCCAGCAGCTTAGCCGGAATTCCCGGGGCCAACGTCCTGACTTTC. The full variable domain, rest sourced from reference TRBV11-1 and TRBJ2-6, is EAEVAQSPRYKITEKSQAVAFWCDPISGHATLYWYRQILGQGPELLVQFQDESVVDDSQLPKDRFSAERLKGVDSTLKIQPAELGDSAMYLCASSLAGIPGANVLTFGAGSRLTVL.

The chain combines TRBV28 with TRBJ1-6; D not certain. Trimming removed 5 bases from V and 10 bases from J, with 15 bases in between. Germline CDR1 MDHEN, CDR2 SYDVKM. This CDR3 is built from 14 residues. The CDR3 here is CASSPRQVQSPLHF. The CDR3, as DNA: TGTGCCAGCAGTCCCCGCCAGGTGCAGTCACCCCTCCACTTT.